This record looks at one T cell receptor (beta chain) sequence and its context. Only in-frame clones appear in the TCRdb table, and some are missing; sequencing was by immunoSEQ multiplex PCR. This sample has a few hundred thousand clones, with roughly 90% found just once. This sample stems from a study of blood T cell repertoires in COVID-19. Study information: T cells, B-cell-depleted T cells, or PBMCs supplied cDNA or gDNA.

Enrollees, 18 to 89 years old, lived in about two dozen US areas. Germline trimming cut 0 bases from V and 7 bases from J; bases unmatched to any gene: 15. The CDR3 runs 17 residues. CDR1 and CDR2 from the germline V gene are SGDLS and YYNGEE. V and J are TRBV9 and TRBJ2-7; 8 bases are a match to TRBD1. The sequenced sample was PBMCs or T cells enriched from blood (not recorded which). The clonotype was recovered from a woman aged 40 to 50 who had been exposed to COVID-19. CDR3 sequence: CASSVDPGGAVRREQYF. The CDR3 DNA reads TGTGCCAGCAGCGTAGATCCAGGGGGCGCGGTCCGTCGGGAGCAGTACTTC.